This is a list of T cell receptor beta chains from one sample in a study of CD8 T cells in Susac syndrome. MiXCR was run by TCRdb on the immunoSEQ multiplex PCR reads, yielding one entry per CDR3 protein. This sample has approximately 180,000 distinct CDR3 sequences, with around nine tenths found just once. Sample: CD4+ T cells from PBMCs. All receptors derive from a human donor with Susac syndrome. Both conserved end residues are part of each CDR3. The D gene is left open where the match is weak. Expanded clones get a size class; other rows say once, few or many, or leave the size out.

clone_size: -
cdr3_length: 15
d_call: TRBD1
v_call: TRBV6-5
j_call: TRBJ2-7
cdr3_nt: TGTGCCAGCTCGACAGGGGGCGGACACTCCTACGAGCAGTACTTC
cdr3_aa: CASSTGGGHSYEQYF

clone_size: -
cdr3_length: 15
d_call: TRBD2
v_call: TRBV11-2
j_call: TRBJ2-1
cdr3_nt: TGTGCCAGCAGCAAGGGACTAGCTAAATACAATGAGCAGTTCTTC
cdr3_aa: CASSKGLAKYNEQFF

clone_size: -
cdr3_length: 15
d_call: -
v_call: TRBV18
j_call: TRBJ2-2
cdr3_nt: TGTGCCAGCTCACTTCAACACCCGGGGGCCGGGGAGCTGTTTTTT
cdr3_aa: CASSLQHPGAGELFF

clone_size: few
cdr3_length: 14
d_call: -
v_call: TRBV5-1
j_call: TRBJ1-1
cdr3_nt: TGCGCCAGCAGCTTGGACAGTTTGAACACTGAAGCTTTCTTT
cdr3_aa: CASSLDSLNTEAFF

clone_size: -
cdr3_length: 17
d_call: TRBD1
v_call: TRBV28
j_call: TRBJ1-2
cdr3_nt: TGTGCCAGCATTACCGGGACAGGCAACCCAGAGATCTATGGCTACACCTTC
cdr3_aa: CASITGTGNPEIYGYTF

clone_size: -
cdr3_length: 16
d_call: -
v_call: TRBV7-3
j_call: TRBJ2-3
cdr3_nt: TGTGCCAGCAGCTTAACGGGTAGGACCCGCACAGATACGCAGTATTTT
cdr3_aa: CASSLTGRTRTDTQYF

clone_size: once
cdr3_length: 13
d_call: -
v_call: TRBV12-3/TRBV12-4
j_call: TRBJ1-2
cdr3_nt: TGTGCCAGCAGTCCTCTTCTTAACTATGGCTACACCTTC
cdr3_aa: CASSPLLNYGYTF

clone_size: -
cdr3_length: 14
d_call: TRBD2
v_call: TRBV2
j_call: TRBJ2-1
cdr3_nt: TGTGCCAGCACCCCGGGACTAGCCGCACTGGAGCAGTTCTTC
cdr3_aa: CASTPGLAALEQFF

clone_size: few
cdr3_length: 11
d_call: -
v_call: TRBV2
j_call: TRBJ2-7
cdr3_nt: TGTGCCAGCAGTGTCACTTACGAGCAGTACTTC
cdr3_aa: CASSVTYEQYF

clone_size: -
cdr3_length: 13
d_call: -
v_call: TRBV20-1
j_call: TRBJ2-7
cdr3_nt: TGCAGTGCTAGGGGGGGGCACCCCTACGAGCAGTACTTC
cdr3_aa: CSARGGHPYEQYF

clone_size: -
cdr3_length: 16
d_call: TRBD1
v_call: TRBV20-1
j_call: TRBJ2-7
cdr3_nt: TGCAGTGCTAGAGATGACCGGGACAGGGGTGGCTACGAGCAGTACTTC
cdr3_aa: CSARDDRDRGGYEQYF

clone_size: -
cdr3_length: 15
d_call: -
v_call: TRBV28
j_call: TRBJ1-3
cdr3_nt: TGTGCCAGCAGTTCTCCCGGGGACCGCGGAAACACCATATATTTT
cdr3_aa: CASSSPGDRGNTIYF

clone_size: -
cdr3_length: 12
d_call: -
v_call: TRBV14
j_call: TRBJ1-2
cdr3_nt: TGTGCCAGCAGCCAGACTGGGGTCGGCTACACCTTC
cdr3_aa: CASSQTGVGYTF

clone_size: once
cdr3_length: 13
d_call: TRBD2
v_call: TRBV2
j_call: TRBJ2-1
cdr3_nt: TGTGCCAGCAGGACGGGCGGGGGGGCTAAGCAGTTCTTC
cdr3_aa: CASRTGGGAKQFF

clone_size: -
cdr3_length: 15
d_call: TRBD1
v_call: TRBV6-5
j_call: TRBJ1-5
cdr3_nt: TGTGCCAGCAGTTACGATGTGACAGGGGTCCAGCCCCAGCATTTT
cdr3_aa: CASSYDVTGVQPQHF

clone_size: -
cdr3_length: 20
d_call: TRBD1
v_call: TRBV2
j_call: TRBJ1-1
cdr3_nt: TGTGCCAGCAGTGACCCCAAAGGGGGCCAGGGGATCAGGACGGACACTGAAGCTTTCTTT
cdr3_aa: CASSDPKGGQGIRTDTEAFF